This entry concerns a single T cell receptor (beta chain). In the authors' methods: The assay estimated nucleated cells by amplifying reference gene primers. Method: immunoSEQ multiplex PCR; TCRdb's copy keeps in-frame clones and lacks some. The V and J calls and clone size were taken over from that table, and D and trimming were inferred from the DNA. Of just over 350,000 clones in the sample, 75% to 90% were seen once. One Seattle source followed patients from active infection through their disease course. The data were taken from a study of blood T cell repertoires in COVID-19. Overall study context: The analysed material was cDNA or gDNA that came from T cells, B-cell-depleted T cells, or PBMCs.

Germline V CDR1 and CDR2: SQVTM, ANQGSEA. Germline trimming cut 7 bases from V and 6 bases from J; bases unmatched to any gene: 9. The CDR3 totals 13 residues. This chain links TRBV29-1 with TRBJ2-7; TRBD1 matches 10 bases. The origin of this receptor is a woman aged 55-69 years with COVID-19, enrolled during active disease. Sequenced: peripheral blood. The CDR3 DNA follows: TGCAGCGCAGGCACGGGACAGGGGACCGAGCAGTACTTC. This translates into CSAGTGQGTEQYF.